This entry concerns a single T cell receptor (beta chain). What it recognizes is unknown. This sample also contains other DNA sequences that code for the same CDR3. In the authors' methods: The study built a papillary thyroid cancer distant-metastasis classifier from CDR3 differences across clinicopathological groups. TCRdb used MiXCR to call clones anew from the PCR reads. These V and J calls originate from TCRdb's pipeline instead of the authors' own analysis. The sample includes 30,000 to 35,000 clones, 30% to 40% of them seen just once. The entry originates in a study of metastatic and nonmetastatic thyroid tumors. Study-wide background: Comparison of repertoires was carried out across blood and tumor or nodule tissue from malignant and benign thyroid patients.

V lost 8 bases and J lost 5, with 21 bases in between. The CDR3 sequence is 15 residues long. Germline lookup yields CDR1 MDHEN and CDR2 SYDVKM. Regarding the study as a whole: As reported, TCR beta diversity in blood and tumor was significantly higher in malignant thyroid tumors than in benign nodules.

No patient received treatment before thyroid surgery. This clonotype was obtained from a female donor with papillary thyroid cancer or a benign thyroid nodule (not recorded which). Some clones in this sample may be carry-over from other donors' samples. The chain carries TRBV28 and TRBJ1-1; the D gene is possibly TRBD1 (5 bases). Source material: tumor tissue. The CDR3 loop reads CASRWMGDRRTEAFF. CDR3 coding DNA: TGTGCCAGCCGGTGGATGGGGGATAGAAGGACTGAAGCTTTCTTT.